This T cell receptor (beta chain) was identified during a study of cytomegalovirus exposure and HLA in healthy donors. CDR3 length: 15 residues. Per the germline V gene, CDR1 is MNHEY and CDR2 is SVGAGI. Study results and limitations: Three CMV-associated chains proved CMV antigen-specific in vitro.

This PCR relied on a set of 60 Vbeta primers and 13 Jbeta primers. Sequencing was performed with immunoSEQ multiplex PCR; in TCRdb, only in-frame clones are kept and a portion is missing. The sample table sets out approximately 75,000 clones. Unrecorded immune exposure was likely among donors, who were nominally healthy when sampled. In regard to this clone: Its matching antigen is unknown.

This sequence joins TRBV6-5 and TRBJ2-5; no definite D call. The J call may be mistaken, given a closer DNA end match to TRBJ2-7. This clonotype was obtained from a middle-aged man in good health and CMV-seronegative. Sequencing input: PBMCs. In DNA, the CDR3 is TGTGCCAGCAGTTACGAGTTCAGAGGCGGTTACGAGCAGTACTTC. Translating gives CASSYEFRGGYEQYF.